The 23 T cell receptor beta chains below come from one sample, sequenced in a study of control samples from healthy donors and cancer patients. Only in-frame clones appear in the TCRdb table, and some are missing; sequencing was by immunoSEQ multiplex PCR. The data hold around 150,000 clones, with approximately 94% observed a single time. The source material was PBMCs. Receptors originate from a man in his 60s with colorectal cancer.

This chain connects TRBV28 to TRBJ1-2, with 7 bases lining up with TRBD1. J gave up 0 bases and V 5 bases, and 0 bases lay outside the gene matches. The CDR3 length is 13 residues. Germline CDR1 and CDR2: MDHEN and SYDVKM. The CDR3 protein is CASSDRANYGYTF. For the CDR3, the DNA is TGTGCCAGCAGTGACAGGGCTAACTATGGCTACACCTTC.

V and J are TRBV27 and TRBJ2-2; D is possibly TRBD1 (5 bases). CDR3 size: 15 residues. Germline V CDR1 and CDR2: MNHEY, SMNVEV (reference sequence). V lost 2 bases, J lost 2 bases, and 9 bases lay in between. DNA for the CDR3: TGTGCCAGCAGTTTAACAGGTGGAAACACCGGGGAGCTGTTTTTT. It encodes CASSLTGGNTGELFF.

V usage is TRBV2 and J usage is TRBJ2-6, with 7 bases identical to TRBD1. The CDR3 has 14 amino acids. The trim removed 9 bases at V and 4 bases at J, leaving 6 bases unmatched. Looked up from germline, CDR1 is SNHLY and CDR2 is FYNNEI. CDR3 sequence (DNA): TGTGCCAGGGCGACAGGGACCGGGGCCAACGTCCTGACTTTC. Encoded protein: CARATGTGANVLTF.

The rearrangement joins TRBV11-3 to TRBJ2-1; TRBD2 matches 9 bases. CDR3 size: 15 residues. Germline values: CDR1 SGHNT, CDR2 YENEEA. After removal of 3 bases from V and 6 bases from J, the junction contained 6 bases not matched to a gene. The CDR3 sequence: CASSFLPSGVNEQFF. The CDR3 DNA is TGTGCCAGCAGCTTCCTCCCTAGCGGGGTCAATGAGCAGTTCTTC.

The chain is built from TRBV5-1 and TRBJ1-5; weak D call: TRBD1 (5 bases). This CDR3 region has 15 residues. The V end was cut by 0 bases, the J end by 6 bases, with 13 bases between. Germline loops: CDR1 SGHRS, CDR2 YFSETQ. The DNA of the CDR3 is TGCGCCAGCAGCTTGGGGCCCGAGGGGAGTCAGCCCCAGCATTTT. Protein: CASSLGPEGSQPQHF.

The gene calls are TRBV3-1 (or the pseudogene TRBV3-2) and TRBJ2-7; 11 nucleotides match TRBD2. The germline gives CDR1 LGHDT, CDR2 YNNKEL (reference sequence). The J segment lost 2 bases and the V segment lost 1 base, leaving 1 base of the junction unmatched. CDR3 size: 15 residues. The CDR3 loop is CASSQVTSGTYEQYF. The CDR3 nucleotides are TGTGCCAGCAGCCAAGTGACTAGCGGGACCTACGAGCAGTACTTC.

The rearrangement uses TRBV18 and TRBJ2-1; 13 bases fit TRBD2. Germline CDR1 is KGHSH and CDR2 is LQKENI. The ends lost 8 bases at V and 7 bases at J; junction bases unmatched: 8. The CDR3 contains 15 residues. CDR3 coding DNA: TGTGCCAGCATTATTGGACTAGCGGGGGAGAATGAGCAGTTCTTC. It encodes CASIIGLAGENEQFF. The full variable domain, its missing parts supplied by reference TRBV18 and TRBJ2-1, is NAGVMQNPRHLVRRRGQEARLRCSPMKGHSHVYWYRQLPEEGLKFMVYLQKENIIDESGMPKERFSAEFPKEGPSILRIQQVVRGDSAAYFCASIIGLAGENEQFFGPGTRLTVL.

The chain has TRBV9 and TRBJ2-7; 10 positions match TRBD1. The germline V gene has CDR1 SGDLS and CDR2 YYNGEE. This CDR3 has 13 residues. The trim removed 4 bases at V and 5 bases at J, leaving 3 bases unmatched. CDR3 coding DNA: TGTGCCAGCAGCCTGGGACAGGGGAACGAGCAGTACTTC. Its protein is CASSLGQGNEQYF.

V is TRBV4-1 and J is TRBJ2-1; 7 bases line up with TRBD2. This CDR3 comprises 15 residues. Trimming at V came to 0 bases and at J to 7 bases, leaving 6 bases not matched to a gene. Germline values: CDR1 MGHRA, CDR2 YSYEKL. CDR3 nucleotides: TGCGCCAGCAGCCAAGAATGGGGGGGAGGAAATGAGCAGTTCTTC. This encodes CASSQEWGGGNEQFF.

This chain joins TRBV18 and TRBJ2-1, with D perhaps TRBD2 (5 bases). CDR3 length equals 13 residues. Looked up from germline, CDR1 is KGHSH and CDR2 is LQKENI. V was pared by 5 bases and J by 0 bases, with 5 bases between. The CDR3 reads CASSGSSYNEQFF. DNA of the CDR3: TGTGCCAGCTCAGGGAGCTCCTACAATGAGCAGTTCTTC.

The chain joins TRBV13 to TRBJ1-3; D call uncertain. Germline V gene sequence: CDR1 PRHDT, CDR2 FYEKMQ (reference sequence). The CDR3 extends over 14 amino acids. V was shortened by 1 base and J by 1 base, with 5 bases between the two germline ends. CDR3 protein: CASSLVGSGNTIYF. The CDR3 nucleotides read TGTGCCAGCAGCTTAGTAGGTTCTGGAAACACCATATATTTT.

The V call is TRBV9, the J call TRBJ2-2; 8 bases line up with TRBD1. The V gene end was trimmed by 2 bases and the J gene end by 5 bases; junction bases not matched to a gene: 8. The germline gives CDR1 SGDLS, CDR2 YYNGEE. The CDR3 runs 16 residues. The CDR3 sequence is CASSVFPGQVTGELFF. Written as DNA, the CDR3 is TGTGCCAGCAGCGTTTTTCCGGGACAGGTTACCGGGGAGCTGTTTTTT.

The rearrangement joins TRBV4-1 to TRBJ2-1, with 11 bases lining up with TRBD2. Germline V gives CDR1 MGHRA, CDR2 YSYEKL. The V and J ends lost 4 bases and 3 bases, in that order; junction bases with no gene match: 2. The CDR3 loop spans 15 amino acids. The CDR3 protein is CASSPGLADYNEQFF. CDR3 nucleotide sequence: TGCGCCAGCAGCCCGGGACTAGCGGACTACAATGAGCAGTTCTTC.

J is TRBJ1-2 and V is TRBV18; TRBD1 matches at 9 bases. J gave up 8 bases and V 6 bases, and 16 bases lay outside the gene matches. Germline V gene data show CDR1 as KGHSH and CDR2 as LQKENI. The CDR3 has 16 residues. CDR3 residues: CASSPGTGPKMTGYTF. The CDR3 DNA follows: TGTGCCAGCTCCCCCGGGACAGGGCCAAAGATGACCGGCTACACCTTC.

The V gene is TRBV9, the J gene TRBJ1-3, with no clear D. Germline V lookup: CDR1 SGDLS, CDR2 YYNGEE. Between the trimmed V and J ends, which lost 5 bases and 0 bases, there was a span of 9 bases. The CDR3 consists of 14 residues. The CDR3, as DNA: TGTGCCAGCAGTGGAGGGTCCTCTGGAAACACCATATATTTT. It translates to CASSGGSSGNTIYF.

V gene TRBV3-1 (or the pseudogene TRBV3-2) combines with J gene TRBJ1-6; no reliable D call. V lost 1 base, J lost 3 bases, and 4 bases lay in between. CDR3 length: 14 amino acids. Germline CDR1 and CDR2: LGHDT and YNNKEL (reference sequence). Written as DNA, the CDR3 is TGTGCCAGCAGCCAAGCGAACTATAATTCACCCCTCCACTTT. Protein sequence: CASSQANYNSPLHF.

The chain employs TRBV6-1 and TRBJ2-7; TRBD2 agrees at 12 bases. CDR3 length: 15 residues. V lost 3 bases to trimming and J lost 0 bases; unmatched junction nucleotides: 0. In germline, CDR1 is MNHNS, CDR2 SASEGT. In DNA form, the CDR3 reads TGTGCCAGCAGTGAGGGACTAGCGGGCTCCTACGAGCAGTACTTC. Amino acid sequence: CASSEGLAGSYEQYF.

This chain uses TRBV12-3 or TRBV12-4 with TRBJ1-1, with D unclear. V shed 3 bases and J shed 2 bases, with 7 bases lying between them. This CDR3 comprises 13 residues. The CDR3 bases are TGTGCCAGCAGTTTCGGGCCCAACACTGAAGCTTTCTTT. Protein product: CASSFGPNTEAFF.

To note about this clone: The identical CDR3 is also encoded by other nucleotide sequences in the sample. CDR3 sequence (DNA): TGTGCCAGCAGTTTTACAGATACGCAGTATTTT. Protein: CASSFTDTQYF. The chain couples TRBV12-3 or TRBV12-4 to TRBJ2-3; D is uncertain. Trimming left V 3 bases short and J 3 bases short, with 1 base between. The CDR3 runs to 11 residues.

The chain is built from TRBV6-5 and TRBJ1-2, with 8 bases that match TRBD1. The CDR3 is made up of 16 amino acids. After removal of 4 bases from V and 1 base from J, the junction contained 8 bases not matched to a gene. Per germline, CDR1 MNHEY and CDR2 SVGAGI. This CDR3 is CASSSAGGLGNYGYTF. CDR3 DNA sequence: TGTGCCAGCAGTTCCGCAGGGGGCCTTGGTAACTATGGCTACACCTTC.

V gene TRBV21-1 combines with J gene TRBJ2-5; the table assigns TRBD1, which was not confirmed against the DNA. TRBV21-1 is shown as a pseudogene. This CDR3 spans 15 amino acids. CDR3 protein: CASSTPDRIQETQYF. In DNA, the CDR3 is TGTGCCAGCAGCACCCCGGACAGGATCCAAGAGACCCAGTACTTC.

The chain links TRBV3-1 (or the pseudogene TRBV3-2) to TRBJ1-5; D not certain. Germline CDR1 and CDR2: LGHDT and YNNKEL (reference sequence). V was cut by 0 bases and J by 6 bases, with 6 bases left in between. This CDR3 spans 13 amino acids. CDR3 in DNA: TGTGCCAGCAGCCAAGATCCGGTTCAGCCCCAGCATTTT. It yields the protein CASSQDPVQPQHF.

This clone has just one count. The J gene is TRBJ2-1, the V gene TRBV19; D not resolved. Germline CDR1 reads LNHDA; CDR2 reads SQIVND (reference sequence). V lost 4 bases, J lost 9 bases, and 10 bases lay in between. CDR3 length equals 12 residues. The CDR3 region has the DNA TGTGCCAGTAGTACGGGCTTAGGTGAGCAGTTCTTC. Its translation: CASSTGLGEQFF.